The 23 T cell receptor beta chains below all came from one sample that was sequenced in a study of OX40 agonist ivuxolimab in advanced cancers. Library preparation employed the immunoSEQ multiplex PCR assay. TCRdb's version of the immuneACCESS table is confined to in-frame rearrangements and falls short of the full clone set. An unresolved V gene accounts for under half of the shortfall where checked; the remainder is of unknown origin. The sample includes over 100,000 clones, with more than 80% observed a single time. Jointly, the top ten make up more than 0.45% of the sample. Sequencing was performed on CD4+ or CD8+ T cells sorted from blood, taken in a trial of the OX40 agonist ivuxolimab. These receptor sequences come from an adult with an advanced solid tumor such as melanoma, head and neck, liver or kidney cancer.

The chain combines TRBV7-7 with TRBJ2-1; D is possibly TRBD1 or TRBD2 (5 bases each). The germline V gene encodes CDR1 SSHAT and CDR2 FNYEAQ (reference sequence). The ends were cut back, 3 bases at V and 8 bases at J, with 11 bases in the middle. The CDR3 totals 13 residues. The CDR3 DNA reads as TGTGCCAGCAGCTTGGGACCTCGGGATGAGCAGTTCTTC. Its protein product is CASSLGPRDEQFF.

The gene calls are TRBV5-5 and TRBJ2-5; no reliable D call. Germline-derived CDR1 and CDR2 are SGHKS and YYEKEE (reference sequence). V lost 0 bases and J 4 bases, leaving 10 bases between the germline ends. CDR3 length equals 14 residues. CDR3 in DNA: TGTGCCAGCAGCTTGGAATGGAATTTAGAGACCCAGTACTTC. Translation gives CASSLEWNLETQYF.

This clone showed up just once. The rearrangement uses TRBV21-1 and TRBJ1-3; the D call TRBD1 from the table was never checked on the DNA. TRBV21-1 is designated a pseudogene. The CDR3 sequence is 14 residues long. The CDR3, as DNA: TGTGCCAGCACCGGGACAGATCGAGGAAACACCATATATTTT. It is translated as CASTGTDRGNTIYF.

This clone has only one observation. CDR3 DNA sequence: TGTGCCAGCAGTTACTCGATTCTAGCGTTCGAGCAGTACTTC. This codes for CASSYSILAFEQYF. The chain carries TRBV6-6 and TRBJ2-7, with a possible D match to TRBD2 (6 bases). Germline V gene data show CDR1 as MNHNY and CDR2 as SVGAGI (reference sequence). Trimming stripped 0 bases from V and 6 bases from J, with 12 bases between. The CDR3 totals 14 residues.

DNA for the CDR3: TGTGCCAGCGGCAGGGAACTGCCCGAGCAGTACTTC. It specifies CASGRELPEQYF. The rearrangement uses TRBV2 and TRBJ2-7, with D maybe TRBD1 (5 bases). CDR3 length equals 12 residues. Trimming stripped 8 bases from V and 6 bases from J, with 14 bases between. CDR1 is SNHLY and CDR2 is FYNNEI in the germline V gene.

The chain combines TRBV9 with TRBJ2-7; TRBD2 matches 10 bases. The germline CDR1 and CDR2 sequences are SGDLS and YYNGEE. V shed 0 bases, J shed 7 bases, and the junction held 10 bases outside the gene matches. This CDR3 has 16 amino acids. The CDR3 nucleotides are TGTGCCAGCAGCGTAGGGCTAGCGGGGGCCCCCGTGGAGCAGTACTTC. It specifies CASSVGLAGAPVEQYF.

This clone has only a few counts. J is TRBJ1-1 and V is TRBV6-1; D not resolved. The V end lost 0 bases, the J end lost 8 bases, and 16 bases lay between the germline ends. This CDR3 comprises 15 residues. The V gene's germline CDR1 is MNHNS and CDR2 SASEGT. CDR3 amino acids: CASSEARWSPREAFF. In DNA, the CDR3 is TGTGCCAGCAGTGAAGCGCGTTGGAGCCCCAGGGAAGCTTTCTTT.

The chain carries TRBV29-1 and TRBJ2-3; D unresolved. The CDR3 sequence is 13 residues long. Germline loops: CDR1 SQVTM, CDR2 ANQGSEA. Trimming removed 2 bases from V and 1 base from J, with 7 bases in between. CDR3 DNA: TGCAGCGTTGAAACTCCTGGCACAGATACGCAGTATTTT. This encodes CSVETPGTDTQYF.

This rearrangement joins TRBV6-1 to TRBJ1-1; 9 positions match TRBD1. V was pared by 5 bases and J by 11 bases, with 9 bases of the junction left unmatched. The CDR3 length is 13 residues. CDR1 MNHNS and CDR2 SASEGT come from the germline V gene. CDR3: CASSLRDRVGAFF. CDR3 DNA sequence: TGTGCCAGCAGTCTACGGGACAGGGTCGGCGCTTTCTTT.

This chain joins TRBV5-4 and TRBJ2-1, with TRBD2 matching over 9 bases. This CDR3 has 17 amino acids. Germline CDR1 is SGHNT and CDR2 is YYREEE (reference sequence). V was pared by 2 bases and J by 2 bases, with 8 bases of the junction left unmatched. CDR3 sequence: CASSLLGLARTYNEQFF. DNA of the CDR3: TGTGCCAGCAGCTTACTTGGACTAGCGAGGACCTACAATGAGCAGTTCTTC.

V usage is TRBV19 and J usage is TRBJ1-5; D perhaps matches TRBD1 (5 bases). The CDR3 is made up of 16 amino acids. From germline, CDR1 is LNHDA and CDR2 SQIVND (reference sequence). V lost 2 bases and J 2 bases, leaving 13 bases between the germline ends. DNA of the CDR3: TGTGCCAGTAGTATACGTGCGGGGCGGGGCAATCAGCCCCAGCATTTT. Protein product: CASSIRAGRGNQPQHF.

The CDR3 is CASSLRPGPSTDTQYF. The CDR3 bases are TGTGCCAGCAGCTTACGGCCAGGGCCTAGCACAGATACGCAGTATTTT. V gene TRBV7-8 combines with J gene TRBJ2-3; D might be TRBD1 (5 bases). Germline CDR1 SGHVS, CDR2 FQNEAQ. The V end lost 2 bases, the J end lost 0 bases, and 12 bases lay between the germline ends. This CDR3 region has 16 residues.

The CDR3 sequence is CASSLDGGRYEQYF. The CDR3 DNA reads as TGTGCCAGCAGTTTAGACGGGGGGAGGTACGAGCAGTACTTC. The chain has TRBV28 and TRBJ2-7, with 7 bases fitting TRBD2. J was trimmed by 4 bases and V by 2 bases; bases with no gene match: 5. CDR3 length: 14 residues. Germline loops: CDR1 MDHEN, CDR2 SYDVKM.

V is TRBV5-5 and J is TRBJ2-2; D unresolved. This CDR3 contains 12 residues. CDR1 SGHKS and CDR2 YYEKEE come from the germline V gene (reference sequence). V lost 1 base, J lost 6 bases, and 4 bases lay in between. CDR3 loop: CASSLLSGELFF. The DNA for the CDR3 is TGTGCCAGCAGCTTGCTCTCCGGGGAGCTGTTTTTT.

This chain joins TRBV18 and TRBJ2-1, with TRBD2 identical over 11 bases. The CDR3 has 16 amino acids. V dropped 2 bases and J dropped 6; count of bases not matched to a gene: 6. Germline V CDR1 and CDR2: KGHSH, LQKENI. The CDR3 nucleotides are TGTGCCAGCTCACCAGTAGCGGGGGGGCCACCCAATGAGCAGTTCTTC. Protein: CASSPVAGGPPNEQFF.

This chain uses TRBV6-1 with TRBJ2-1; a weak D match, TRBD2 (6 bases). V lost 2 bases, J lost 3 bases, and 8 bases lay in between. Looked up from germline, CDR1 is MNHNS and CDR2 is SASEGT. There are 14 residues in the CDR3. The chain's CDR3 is CASSERGIYNEQFF. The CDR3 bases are TGTGCCAGCAGTGAACGGGGGATCTACAATGAGCAGTTCTTC.

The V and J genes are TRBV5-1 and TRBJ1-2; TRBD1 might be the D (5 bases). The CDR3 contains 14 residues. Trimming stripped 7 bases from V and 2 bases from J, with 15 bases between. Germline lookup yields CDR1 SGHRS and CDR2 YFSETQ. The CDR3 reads CASGQGNLNYGYTF. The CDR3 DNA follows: TGCGCCAGCGGTCAGGGCAACCTCAACTATGGCTACACCTTC.

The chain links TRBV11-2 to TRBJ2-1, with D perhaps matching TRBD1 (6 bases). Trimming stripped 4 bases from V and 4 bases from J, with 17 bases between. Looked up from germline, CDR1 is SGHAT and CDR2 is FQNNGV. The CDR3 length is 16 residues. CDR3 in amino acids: CASSYFQGIFYNEQFF. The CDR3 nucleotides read TGTGCCAGCAGCTACTTTCAGGGGATTTTTTACAATGAGCAGTTCTTC.

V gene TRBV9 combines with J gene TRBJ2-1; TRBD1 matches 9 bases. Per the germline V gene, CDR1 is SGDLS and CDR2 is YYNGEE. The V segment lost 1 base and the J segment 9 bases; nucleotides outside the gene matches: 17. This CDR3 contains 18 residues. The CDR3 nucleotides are TGTGCCAGCAGCGTAAGGCCATCTCCGGGACAGGGACTCGGTGAGCAGTTCTTC. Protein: CASSVRPSPGQGLGEQFF.

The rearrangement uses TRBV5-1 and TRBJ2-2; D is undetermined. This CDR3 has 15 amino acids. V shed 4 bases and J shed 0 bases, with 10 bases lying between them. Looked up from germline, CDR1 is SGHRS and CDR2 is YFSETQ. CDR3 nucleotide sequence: TGCGCCAGCAGCCCGTCAGGAACGAACACCGGGGAGCTGTTTTTT. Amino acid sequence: CASSPSGTNTGELFF.

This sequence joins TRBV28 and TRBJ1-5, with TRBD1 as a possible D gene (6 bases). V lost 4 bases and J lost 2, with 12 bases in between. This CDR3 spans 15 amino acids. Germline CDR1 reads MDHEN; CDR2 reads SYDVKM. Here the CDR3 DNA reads TGTGCCAGCAGTTGGGGGGCGGGAGGCAATCAGCCCCAGCATTTT. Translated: CASSWGAGGNQPQHF.

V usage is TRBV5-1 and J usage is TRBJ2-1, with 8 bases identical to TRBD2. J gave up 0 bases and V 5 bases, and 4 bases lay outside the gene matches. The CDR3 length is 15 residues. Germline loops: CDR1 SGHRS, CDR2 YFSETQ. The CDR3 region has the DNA TGCGCCAGCAGGGCCGGGACTAGCTCCTACAATGAGCAGTTCTTC. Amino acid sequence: CASRAGTSSYNEQFF. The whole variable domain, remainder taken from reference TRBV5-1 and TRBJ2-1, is KAGVTQTPRYLIKTRGQQVTLSCSPISGHRSVSWYQQTPGQGLQFLFEYFSETQRNKGNFPGRFSGRQFSNSRSEMNVSTLELGDSALYLCASRAGTSSYNEQFFGPGTRLTVL.

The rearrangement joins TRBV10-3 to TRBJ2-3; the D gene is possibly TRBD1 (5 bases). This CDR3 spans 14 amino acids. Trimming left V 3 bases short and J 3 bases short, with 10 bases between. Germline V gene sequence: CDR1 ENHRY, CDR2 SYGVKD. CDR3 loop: CAISDSSGTDTQYF. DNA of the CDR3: TGTGCCATCAGTGACAGTTCAGGGACAGATACGCAGTATTTT.